This entry lists 8 T cell receptor beta chains sequenced from one sample in a study of blood T cells in healthy people across ages. Combining a sample-barcoded 5' primer with a J-beta primer mix, a second PCR ran for roughly 7 to 11 cycles. TCRdb processed the 5' RACE reads anew with MiXCR; each CDR3 protein has one entry. The table records fewer than 900,000 distinct CDR3 sequences, roughly 50% of them present only once. The sequencing input was blood. The receptors originated from a woman between 55 and 75 years old in good health.

The rearrangement links TRBV18 to TRBJ2-7; the match to TRBD1 covers 9 bases. This CDR3 is 13 amino acids long. The V segment lost 8 bases and the J segment 2 bases; nucleotides outside the gene matches: 4. Germline CDR1 KGHSH, CDR2 LQKENI. The CDR3 loop reads CASHGQGTYEQYF. CDR3 coding DNA: TGTGCCAGCCACGGACAGGGGACCTACGAGCAGTACTTC.

The chain's CDR3 is CASKPRPFNEQFF. DNA for the CDR3: TGTGCCAGCAAGCCGCGACCATTCAATGAGCAGTTCTTC. The chain recombines TRBV6-2 or TRBV6-3 with TRBJ2-1; D unclear. The CDR3 runs to 13 residues. The germline V gene has CDR1 MNHEY and CDR2 SVGEGT. V was clipped by 7 bases and J by 6 bases, with 13 bases between them.

V is TRBV15 and J is TRBJ2-5; 7 positions match TRBD1. Germline CDR1 and CDR2: LNHNV and YYDKDF (reference sequence). This CDR3 is 12 amino acids long. J lost 11 bases, V lost 3 bases, and 6 bases had no gene match. In nucleotides, the CDR3 is TGTGCCACCAGCAGCGGGACAGATGAGCAGTACTTC. Translating gives CATSSGTDEQYF.

This chain joins TRBV20-1 and TRBJ1-1; 7 bases line up with TRBD1. This CDR3 comprises 15 residues. V dropped 0 bases and J dropped 5; count of bases not matched to a gene: 9. Germline CDR1 reads DFQATT; CDR2 reads SNEGSKA (reference sequence). The CDR3 region is CSARDLRQGGTEAFF. The CDR3 coding sequence is TGCAGTGCTAGAGACCTTAGACAGGGTGGAACTGAAGCTTTCTTT.

The genes are TRBV4-2 and TRBJ2-7; no reliable D call. V gave up 2 bases and J gave up 1 base, with 12 bases separating them. Germline assignment: CDR1 LGHNA and CDR2 YNFKEQ. The CDR3 covers 15 residues. The CDR3 loop reads CASSQREVGSYEQYF. The CDR3, as DNA: TGTGCCAGCAGCCAAAGAGAGGTGGGTTCCTACGAGCAGTACTTC.

This clonotype was counted between two and nine times. The chain combines TRBV4-3 with TRBJ1-2; the D gene is possibly TRBD1 (6 bases). V was clipped by 0 bases and J by 8 bases, with 13 bases between them. Per the germline V gene, CDR1 is LGHNA and CDR2 is YSLEER. This CDR3 is 14 amino acids long. The CDR3 is CASSQDTGPGGYTF. The CDR3 coding sequence is TGCGCCAGCAGCCAAGATACAGGGCCCGGGGGCTACACCTTC.

This clonotype was seen only a few times. The rearrangement links TRBV7-2 to TRBJ2-3, with D possibly being TRBD2 (5 bases). Between the trimmed V and J ends, which lost 2 bases and 9 bases, there was a span of 9 bases. The CDR3 contains 12 residues. CDR1 is SGHTA, CDR2 FQGNSA, per germline. The CDR3 DNA follows: TGTGCCAGCAGCTTAAGCCGAGGGACGCAGTATTTT. This gives the protein CASSLSRGTQYF.

This chain connects TRBV20-1 to TRBJ1-2; 10 bases match TRBD1. Trimming took 1 base from V and 8 from J; bases not matched to a gene: 4. Germline V CDR1 and CDR2: DFQATT, SNEGSKA (reference sequence). This CDR3 has 13 residues. CDR3 region: CSARVGTGVGYTF. The CDR3 DNA follows: TGCAGTGCTAGAGTTGGGACAGGGGTAGGCTACACCTTC.